This entry describes one T cell receptor (beta chain). This record comes from a study of blood T cell repertoires in COVID-19. The wider study: Some COVID-19 samples were acute and others convalescent; all came from the United States, Italy and Spain. T cells, B-cell-depleted T cells, or PBMCs supplied cDNA or gDNA.

The CDR3 is 15 residues long. J gave up 5 bases and V 7 bases, and 11 bases lay outside the gene matches. From germline, CDR1 is SNHLY and CDR2 FYNNEI. Original analysis: By means of reference gene primer amplification, nucleated cell counts were estimated. Measured with immunoSEQ multiplex PCR; TCRdb has only the in-frame clones, and not every one. The V and J calls and clone size were taken over from that table, and D and trimming were inferred from the DNA. The sample holds around 270,000 clones, about 87% seen once. V usage is TRBV2 and J usage is TRBJ1-2, with 9 bases identical to TRBD1. This TCR was sampled from a man aged 55 to 70 who had recovered from COVID-19. The sequenced sample was peripheral blood. The CDR3 protein is CASTISGTGKYGYTF. The CDR3, as DNA: TGTGCCAGCACTATCAGCGGGACAGGGAAATATGGCTACACCTTC.